Below, 4 T cell receptor beta chains from the same sample are listed, as sequenced in a study of blood T cell repertoires in COVID-19. Clones were sequenced by immunoSEQ multiplex PCR, and TCRdb holds only the in-frame ones, with some missing. This repertoire shows some 400,000 clones, roughly 86% found once; its top ten account for 1.7%. The specimen was PBMCs or T cells enriched from blood (not recorded which). These TCRs come from a woman in her twenties or thirties who had recovered from COVID-19.

The chain joins TRBV4-1 to TRBJ1-2; TRBD1 aligns across 10 bases. Germline CDR1 MGHRA, CDR2 YSYEKL. Trimming at V came to 4 bases and at J to 6 bases, leaving 8 bases not matched to a gene. The CDR3 sequence is 15 residues long. CDR3 region: CASSPPGQGRDGYTF. The CDR3 coding sequence is TGCGCCAGCAGCCCGCCGGGACAGGGGAGGGATGGCTACACCTTC.

This chain joins TRBV28 and TRBJ1-2, with D perhaps TRBD1 (5 bases). V gave up 2 bases and J gave up 5 bases, with 12 bases separating them. Germline assignment: CDR1 MDHEN and CDR2 SYDVKM. The CDR3 totals 14 residues. The CDR3 region is CASSLTRRGYGYTF. The DNA for the CDR3 is TGTGCCAGCAGTTTAACGAGACGGGGGTATGGCTACACCTTC.

The chain recombines TRBV29-1 with TRBJ1-2; 7 positions agree with TRBD1. The CDR3 extends over 14 amino acids. Germline V lookup: CDR1 SQVTM, CDR2 ANQGSEA. Trimming took 2 bases from V and 7 from J; bases not matched to a gene: 10. CDR3 in DNA: TGCAGCGTTGAACGAAGACAGGGTTCCCGTGGCTACACCTTC. It codes for CSVERRQGSRGYTF. Together with reference TRBV29-1 and TRBJ1-2, the CDR3 gives the full variable domain: SAVISQKPSRDICQRGTSLTIQCQVDSQVTMMFWYRQQPGQSLTLIATANQGSEATYESGFVIDKFPISRPNLTFSTLTVSNMSPEDSSIYLCSVERRQGSRGYTFGSGTRLTVV.

The chain uses TRBV24-1 and TRBJ1-1; a weak D match, TRBD1 (5 bases). Trimming removed 9 bases from V and 3 bases from J, with 13 bases in between. The CDR3 is 13 amino acids. Germline-derived CDR1 and CDR2 are KGHDR and SFDVKD. DNA for the CDR3: TGTGCCACCGACGGGGGAGTCCACACTGAAGCTTTCTTT. Translated: CATDGGVHTEAFF.